One sample yielded the 23 T cell receptor beta chains listed below, sequenced in a study of shared clonotypes between healthy human individuals. TCRdb keeps only in-frame clones here, not all; method: immunoSEQ multiplex PCR. The sample holds a few million clones, more than 80% seen once. The sequenced material came from naive CD4+ T cells from PBMCs. Subset: CD45RA+ positively selected. The receptors come from a young man in good health. Some clones in this sample may be carry-over from other donors' samples.

The CDR3 DNA sequence: TGTGCTAGTGGTTTGTATGCGGGACAGGCTTACAATGAGCAGTTCTTC. Its translation is CASGLYAGQAYNEQFF. The chain carries TRBV12-5 and TRBJ2-1, with 8 bases that match TRBD1. V lost 2 bases to trimming and J lost 4 bases; unmatched junction nucleotides: 7. Germline-derived CDR1 and CDR2 are LGHNT and FRNRAP. CDR3 length equals 16 residues.

This clone was seen once. The rearrangement joins TRBV5-1 to TRBJ2-2, with D possibly being TRBD1 or TRBD2 (5 bases each). The CDR3 has 17 residues. Trimming shortened V by 0 bases and J by 0 bases, and 12 bases separated the two germline ends. The germline V gene has CDR1 SGHRS and CDR2 YFSETQ. The CDR3 coding sequence is TGCGCCAGCAGCTTGGTTCTCGGGACGGCGAACACCGGGGAGCTGTTTTTT. Protein: CASSLVLGTANTGELFF.

The chain carries TRBV18 and TRBJ2-3; 8 bases are shared with TRBD2. Germline values: CDR1 KGHSH, CDR2 LQKENI. Trimming cost V 1 base and J 1 base; bases outside gene matches: 4. CDR3 length: 16 amino acids. The CDR3 reads CASSPRAGGGTDTQYF. In nucleotides, the CDR3 is TGTGCCAGCTCACCACGCGCGGGAGGAGGCACAGATACGCAGTATTTT.

The CDR3 loop is CASSFGLAGVTDTQYF. The DNA of the CDR3 is TGCGCCAGCAGCTTCGGACTAGCGGGAGTAACAGATACGCAGTATTTT. The chain carries TRBV5-1 and TRBJ2-3; 13 bases agree with TRBD2. Losses at the gene ends were 2 bases for V and 3 bases for J; bases not matched to a gene: 3. Germline V gene lookup returns CDR1 SGHRS and CDR2 YFSETQ. The CDR3 is 16 residues long.

The CDR3 loop reads CSVGRKANEKLFF. The CDR3 DNA reads as TGCAGCGTTGGCAGGAAGGCTAATGAAAAACTGTTTTTT. The chain links TRBV29-1 to TRBJ1-4; D is ambiguous. This CDR3 has 13 residues. Germline CDR1 and CDR2: SQVTM and ANQGSEA. The V end lost 4 bases, the J end lost 3 bases, and 9 bases lay between the germline ends. Full variable domain (outside the CDR3, taken from reference TRBV29-1 and TRBJ1-4): SAVISQKPSRDICQRGTSLTIQCQVDSQVTMMFWYRQQPGQSLTLIATANQGSEATYESGFVIDKFPISRPNLTFSTLTVSNMSPEDSSIYLCSVGRKANEKLFFGSGTQLSVL.

In DNA, the CDR3 is TGTGCCAGCAGTTTATACGTCTCTGGGGCCAACGTCCTGACTTTC. It is translated as CASSLYVSGANVLTF. The rearrangement joins TRBV28 to TRBJ2-6, with D unresolved. The CDR3 is 15 amino acids. The germline CDR1 and CDR2 sequences are MDHEN and SYDVKM. Trimming shortened V by 1 base and J by 0 bases, and 4 bases separated the two germline ends.

This clone was picked up one time. The same CDR3 is also encoded by other DNA sequences in this sample. The genes are TRBV7-2 and TRBJ2-7; TRBD1 or TRBD2 may be the D gene (7 bases each). The germline V gene has CDR1 SGHTA and CDR2 FQGNSA. The V end was cut by 5 bases, the J end by 3 bases, with 17 bases between. The CDR3 covers 15 residues. In DNA form, the CDR3 reads TGTGCCAGCAGCCTTGGGAGGGGACAGAGCTACGAGCAGTACTTC. This codes for CASSLGRGQSYEQYF. Full variable domain (rest looked up from reference TRBV7-2 and TRBJ2-7): GAGVSQSPSNKVTEKGKDVELRCDPISGHTALYWYRQSLGQGLEFLIYFQGNSAPDKSGLPSDRFSAERTGGSVSTLTIQRTQQEDSAVYLCASSLGRGQSYEQYFGPGTRLTVT.

This clone has a handful of counts. J is TRBJ1-5 and V is TRBV7-2; D is uncertain. The V and J ends lost 1 base and 9 bases respectively, with 16 bases between them. The CDR3 covers 15 residues. In germline, CDR1 is SGHTA, CDR2 FQGNSA. The CDR3 is CASSLEGPGSRPQHF. CDR3 DNA: TGTGCCAGCAGCTTAGAGGGCCCGGGGTCCAGGCCCCAGCATTTT.

A remark on this clone: The sample contains more than one DNA sequence encoding this CDR3. The chain joins TRBV7-3 to TRBJ2-1; TRBD2 aligns across 13 bases. Germline V gene data show CDR1 as SGHTA and CDR2 as FQGTGA. This CDR3 comprises 15 residues. The ends lost 5 bases at V and 7 bases at J; junction bases unmatched: 5. The CDR3 nucleotides read TGTGCCAGCAGCCTCGGACTAGCGGGAGTAAATGAGCAGTTCTTC. This encodes CASSLGLAGVNEQFF.

The chain recombines TRBV7-9 with TRBJ1-1, with 7 bases fitting TRBD1. Looked up from germline, CDR1 is SEHNR and CDR2 is FQNEAQ (reference sequence). V trimming: 5 bases; J trimming: 4 bases; junction bases outside the gene matches: 10. The CDR3 has 15 residues. CDR3 in amino acids: CASSRTPDRATEAFF. The CDR3 DNA follows: TGTGCCAGCAGCCGTACGCCAGACAGGGCCACTGAAGCTTTCTTT.

CDR3 amino acids: CASSQRAQETQYF. The DNA of the CDR3 is TGTGCCAGCAGCCAAAGGGCCCAAGAGACCCAGTACTTC. The V gene is TRBV11-2, the J gene TRBJ2-5, with no clear D. V gave up 5 bases and J gave up 1 base, with 8 bases separating them. The V gene's germline CDR1 is SGHAT and CDR2 FQNNGV. The CDR3 has 13 amino acids.

The chain couples TRBV10-1 to TRBJ2-2, with TRBD1 identical over 10 bases. J was trimmed by 5 bases and V by 6 bases; bases with no gene match: 9. Germline values: CDR1 WNHNN, CDR2 SYGVQD (reference sequence). The CDR3 sequence is 16 residues long. The CDR3 protein is CASRGTGESVTGELFF. The CDR3 DNA reads TGCGCCAGCAGGGGGACAGGGGAGTCGGTAACCGGGGAGCTGTTTTTT.

The rearrangement joins TRBV19 to TRBJ2-2, with TRBD2 matching over 8 bases. Germline V lookup: CDR1 LNHDA, CDR2 SQIVND (reference sequence). The CDR3 extends over 14 amino acids. V gave up 7 bases and J gave up 4 bases; unmatched junction bases: 5. CDR3 in amino acids: CASMVLAGTGELFF. CDR3 sequence (DNA): TGTGCCAGTATGGTTCTAGCGGGCACCGGGGAGCTGTTTTTT.

The chain couples TRBV2 to TRBJ2-2; no clear D gene. The length of the CDR3 is 13 residues. V gave up 4 bases and J gave up 6 bases, with 9 bases separating them. Looked up from germline, CDR1 is SNHLY and CDR2 is FYNNEI. The CDR3 coding sequence is TGTGCCAGCAGTGTGAATCTGGCCGGGGAGCTGTTTTTT. This sequence encodes CASSVNLAGELFF.

V gene TRBV28 combines with J gene TRBJ2-7, with D perhaps matching TRBD1 (5 bases). CDR3 length equals 15 residues. V lost 7 bases and J lost 1, with 17 bases in between. Per the germline V gene, CDR1 is MDHEN and CDR2 is SYDVKM. The CDR3 coding sequence is TGTGCCAGCATTCCCTCAGGGAATCCGTCCTACGAGCAGTACTTC. It encodes CASIPSGNPSYEQYF.

This rearrangement joins TRBV7-6 to TRBJ1-1; D not resolved. V was trimmed by 4 bases and J by 1 base, leaving 16 bases between them. The CDR3 spans 16 residues. The V gene's germline CDR1 is SGHVS and CDR2 FNYEAQ. CDR3 amino acids: CASSSPGGGGNTEAFF. CDR3 in DNA: TGTGCCAGCAGCTCCCCAGGAGGCGGTGGGAACACTGAAGCTTTCTTT.

The J gene is TRBJ2-1, the V gene TRBV27; weak D call: TRBD2 (5 bases). CDR3 length: 17 amino acids. Germline lookup yields CDR1 MNHEY and CDR2 SMNVEV (reference sequence). Between the trimmed V and J ends, which lost 2 bases and 3 bases, there was a span of 17 bases. The CDR3 sequence: CASSLTRPGAGYNEQFF. CDR3 sequence (DNA): TGTGCCAGCAGTTTAACGCGTCCGGGCGCGGGCTACAATGAGCAGTTCTTC.

The J gene is TRBJ2-3, the V gene TRBV19; D is unresolved. Germline V gives CDR1 LNHDA, CDR2 SQIVND (reference sequence). This CDR3 has 14 residues. The V end lost 2 bases, the J end lost 3 bases, and 9 bases lay between the germline ends. CDR3 coding DNA: TGTGCCAGTAGTATACTAGGGTTTACAGATACGCAGTATTTT. Protein product: CASSILGFTDTQYF.

This chain joins TRBV7-3 and TRBJ1-5; TRBD1 might be the D (5 bases). Germline V lookup: CDR1 SGHTA, CDR2 FQGTGA. This CDR3 spans 16 amino acids. V was shortened by 6 bases and J by 5 bases, with 20 bases between the two germline ends. As DNA, the CDR3 is TGTGCCAGCAGACCTGGGACCGATCCCACCGATCAGCCCCAGCATTTT. Its protein product is CASRPGTDPTDQPQHF.

The chain joins TRBV7-8 to TRBJ1-1; 8 bases match TRBD1. Germline V gene sequence: CDR1 SGHVS, CDR2 FQNEAQ. The ends lost 0 bases at V and 4 bases at J; junction bases unmatched: 1. The CDR3 is 14 amino acids. The CDR3: CASSLATGGTEAFF. The DNA for the CDR3 is TGTGCCAGCAGCTTAGCAACAGGGGGCACTGAAGCTTTCTTT.

The chain has TRBV5-1 and TRBJ2-1, with 9 bases identical to TRBD1. Germline V gives CDR1 SGHRS, CDR2 YFSETQ. The CDR3 sequence is 16 residues long. J gave up 6 bases and V 1 base, and 8 bases lay outside the gene matches. CDR3 nucleotides: TGCGCCAGCAGCTTGAATTGGGACAGGGCGGGCAATGAGCAGTTCTTC. Protein: CASSLNWDRAGNEQFF.

The genes are TRBV14 and TRBJ2-7, with 10 positions matching TRBD2. CDR1 and CDR2 from the germline V gene are SGHDN and FVKESK. After removal of 3 bases from V and 2 bases from J, the junction contained 7 bases not matched to a gene. The CDR3 sequence is 16 residues long. CDR3: CASSQLGLAEAYEQYF. CDR3 in DNA: TGTGCCAGCAGCCAGCTCGGACTAGCGGAAGCCTACGAGCAGTACTTC.

This chain connects TRBV2 to TRBJ1-3, with a possible D match to TRBD1 (5 bases). Germline CDR1 reads SNHLY; CDR2 reads FYNNEI. This CDR3 is 14 amino acids long. V shed 6 bases and J shed 4 bases, with 13 bases lying between them. In DNA form, the CDR3 reads TGTGCCAGCAGCGGCACAGGTTACGGAAACACCATATATTTT. It translates to CASSGTGYGNTIYF.